Reported below is one TCR beta chain. Its antigen is unknown. Genomic DNA templated the TCR beta VDJ and CDR3 profiling. Each CDR3 protein gets one entry after TCRdb re-called the reads with MiXCR. The data contain hundreds of thousands of distinct CDR3 sequences, approximately 57% of them singletons. The germline V gene encodes CDR1 SGHRS and CDR2 YFSETQ. V was trimmed by 4 bases and J by 2 bases, leaving 6 bases between them. The length of the CDR3 is 12 residues. This sample stems from a study of CD8+CD57+ T cells in acquired aplastic anemia. Only patients with CD8+CD57+ cell expansion on flow cytometry were chosen for sequencing. Blood sampling was performed on the patients, and none of them had received therapy by then. General study results and limits: Sharing between patients and controls was observed for twenty-nine CD8+ CDR3 sequences.

The receptor was isolated from a human donor with aplastic anemia. Sequenced input: sorted CD4+, CD8+, or CD8+CD57+ T cells (not recorded which) from PBMCs. The rearrangement links TRBV5-1 to TRBJ1-1, with no clear D. The CDR3: CASSEINTEAFF. The CDR3 bases are TGCGCCAGCAGCGAGATCAACACTGAAGCTTTCTTT.